The subject of this entry is one T cell receptor beta chain. Its antigen is unknown. The read terminates 3 residues ahead of where the CDR3 ends, so the germline J gene completes it. TCRdb's table, derived via immunoSEQ multiplex PCR, lists solely in-frame clones and lacks some. The sample holds under 40,000 clones, and no clone turns up only once. CDR1 and CDR2 (germline): SNHLY, FYNNEI. The CDR3 is made up of 14 amino acids. J lost 2 bases, V lost 3 bases, and 2 bases had no gene match. This sample is drawn from a study of T cell clonality in common variable immunodeficiency. Whole-study results and caveats: Fewer deletions and N-nucleotide insertions were reportedly seen in common variable immunodeficiency TCR beta sequences.

Sequencing was performed on peripheral blood mononuclear cells. The clonotype was recovered from a human donor with common variable immunodeficiency. V gene TRBV2 combines with J gene TRBJ2-5; 8 nucleotides line up with TRBD2. The CDR3 protein is CASSETGGQETQYF. CDR3 DNA, as far as it was read: TGTGCCAGCAGTGAGACGGGGGGGCAAGAGACC.